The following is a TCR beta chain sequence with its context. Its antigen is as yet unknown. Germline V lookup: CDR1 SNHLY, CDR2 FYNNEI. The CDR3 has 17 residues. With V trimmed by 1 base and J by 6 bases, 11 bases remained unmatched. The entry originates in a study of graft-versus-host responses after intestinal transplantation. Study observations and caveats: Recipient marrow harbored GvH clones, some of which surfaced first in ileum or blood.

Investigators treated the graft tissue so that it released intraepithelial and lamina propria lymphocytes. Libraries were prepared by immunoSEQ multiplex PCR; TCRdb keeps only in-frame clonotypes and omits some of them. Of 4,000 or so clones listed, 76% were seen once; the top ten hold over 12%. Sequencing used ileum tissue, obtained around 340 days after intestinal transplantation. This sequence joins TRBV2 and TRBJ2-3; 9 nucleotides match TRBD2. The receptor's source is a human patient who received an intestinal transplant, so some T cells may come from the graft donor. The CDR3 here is CASSEVGTSPDEDTQYF. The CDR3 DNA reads TGTGCCAGCAGTGAAGTTGGGACTAGCCCAGACGAGGATACGCAGTATTTT.